The TCR beta chain under discussion was sequenced for a study of T cells after yellow fever vaccination. Study background: Fractions of low cell number were prepared using SMART-Seq v4 Ultra Low Input.

One entry per CDR3 protein results from TCRdb running MiXCR on the 5' RACE reads. The sample holds 150,000 to 200,000 distinct CDR3 sequences, approximately 9.9% seen once. Looked up from germline, CDR1 is SEHNR and CDR2 is FQNEAQ (reference sequence). The CDR3 sequence is 16 residues long. V was clipped by 1 base and J by 3 bases, with 14 bases between them. The chain couples TRBV7-9 to TRBJ2-3; maybe TRBD1 (6 bases). This sequence originates from a young man who received the YFV17D yellow fever vaccine. The source was CD8+ T cells sorted from PBMCs, collected 15 days after the yellow fever booster vaccination. In DNA form, the CDR3 reads TGTGCCAGCAGCTTAGAAGGGCCAGGGACAACAGATACGCAGTATTTT. Its protein product is CASSLEGPGTTDTQYF.